What follows is one T cell receptor (beta chain) and its context. The sample comes from a study of OX40 agonist ivuxolimab in advanced cancers. TCRdb keeps only in-frame clones here, not all; method: immunoSEQ multiplex PCR. The sample has 90,000 to 120,000 clones; 91% are singletons. Trimming at V came to 2 bases and at J to 4 bases, leaving 2 bases not matched to a gene. The V gene's germline CDR1 is MNHEY and CDR2 SVGAGI. CDR3 length equals 15 residues. Anyone with autoimmune disease history or systemic immunosuppression was excluded. The sample consisted of CD4+ or CD8+ T cells sorted from blood, taken in a trial of the OX40 agonist ivuxolimab. V is TRBV6-5 and J is TRBJ2-6; 7 bases agree with TRBD1. The clonotype originates from an adult with an advanced solid tumor such as melanoma, head and neck, liver or kidney cancer. DNA for the CDR3: TGTGCCAGCAGTTACACAGGGGTCGGGGCCAACGTCCTGACTTTC. Protein sequence: CASSYTGVGANVLTF.